The entry below describes one TCR beta chain. The record originates from a study of blood T cells in healthy people across ages. This CDR3 is built from 10 residues. V was trimmed by 8 bases and J by 6 bases, leaving 5 bases between them. Germline values: CDR1 SNHLY, CDR2 FYNNEI. The second PCR ran about 6 to 12 cycles with a sample-barcoded 5' primer and J-beta primers. From the 5' RACE reads, TCRdb called clonotypes with MiXCR, one entry per CDR3 protein. The sample yields 850,000 to 1,300,000 distinct CDR3 sequences, 45% seen once. Sequencing was carried out using blood. The gene calls are TRBV2 and TRBJ2-1; the D is unclear. The clonotype comes from an older woman in good health. This CDR3 is CASDLNEQFF. The DNA of the CDR3 is TGTGCCAGCGACCTCAATGAGCAGTTCTTC.